One sample yielded the 30 T cell receptor beta chains listed below, sequenced in a study of cytomegalovirus exposure and HLA in healthy donors. Primers included in the PCR were 60 Vbeta and 13 Jbeta primers. Measured with immunoSEQ multiplex PCR; TCRdb has only the in-frame clones, and not every one. The sample records some 140,000 clones, 80% being singletons. The sample comprised PBMCs. The receptors shown here come from a man under 40 in good health.

The CDR3 DNA sequence: TGTGCCAGCAGCGTAGCGGGGGGGTCCGAGACCCAGTACTTC. This gives the protein CASSVAGGSETQYF. The genes are TRBV9 and TRBJ2-5; 8 bases match TRBD2. This CDR3 comprises 14 residues. The junction had 3 bases not matched to a gene; V was cut back by 0 bases and J by 5 bases. CDR1 and CDR2 from the germline V gene are SGDLS and YYNGEE.

About this clone itself: An end of the junction differs from the germline gene, which may be a read error. V gene TRBV15 combines with J gene TRBJ1-2, with D hard to call. The CDR3 extends over 11 amino acids. The germline V gene encodes CDR1 LNHNV and CDR2 YYDKDF (reference sequence). The CDR3 bases are TGTGCCACCAGCCGAAACTCTGGCTACACCTTC. The encoded protein is CATSRNSGYTF.

The genes are TRBV19 and TRBJ1-5; TRBD1 might be the D (6 bases). The CDR3 sequence is 16 residues long. The germline CDR1 and CDR2 sequences are LNHDA and SQIVND (reference sequence). V was cut by 4 bases and J by 0 bases, with 13 bases left in between. CDR3 in amino acids: CASSTGQYPSNQPQHF. As DNA, the CDR3 is TGTGCCAGTAGTACCGGACAGTACCCTAGCAATCAGCCCCAGCATTTT.

CDR3 DNA: TGTGCCAGCAGCTTATCGGGGGTTTACACCTTC. Translation: CASSLSGVYTF. The J gene is TRBJ1-2, the V gene TRBV7-9; possible D gene TRBD1, 5 bases. CDR3 length equals 11 residues. Germline values: CDR1 SEHNR, CDR2 FQNEAQ (reference sequence). V lost 2 bases and J 11 bases, leaving 9 bases between the germline ends.

This clone was seen more than once but under ten times. The chain uses TRBV7-2 and TRBJ2-7; 8 bases are a match to TRBD2. CDR1 is SGHTA, CDR2 FQGNSA, per germline. Trimming cost V 1 base and J 5 bases; bases outside gene matches: 7. CDR3 length: 15 residues. The CDR3 nucleotides are TGTGCCAGCAGCTTAGGGGGGACTAGACGACACGAGCAGTACTTC. It specifies CASSLGGTRRHEQYF.

This clone has only a few counts. Other DNA sequences from this sample encode an identical CDR3 as well. This rearrangement joins TRBV28 to TRBJ2-7, with D perhaps matching TRBD1 (5 bases). The germline CDR1 and CDR2 sequences are MDHEN and SYDVKM. This CDR3 comprises 16 residues. V was shortened by 4 bases and J by 5 bases, with 21 bases between the two germline ends. The CDR3 DNA follows: TGTGCCAGCAGTTCACACGGATTAGGCGGCAGGGACGAGCAGTACTTC. Its protein product is CASSSHGLGGRDEQYF.

The chain uses TRBV10-3 and TRBJ2-5; D is possibly TRBD2 (6 bases). This CDR3 has 16 amino acids. Trimming cost V 3 bases and J 0 bases, with 14 bases left between them. Per the germline V gene, CDR1 is ENHRY and CDR2 is SYGVKD. The CDR3 DNA reads TGTGCCATCAGTGACTCCGGAGGGAGTAACCAAGAGACCCAGTACTTC. Its translation is CAISDSGGSNQETQYF.

The chain employs TRBV9 and TRBJ2-1; 9 nucleotides agree with TRBD2. There are 16 residues in the CDR3. The V gene end was trimmed by 0 bases and the J gene end by 2 bases; junction bases not matched to a gene: 3. Germline V CDR1 and CDR2: SGDLS, YYNGEE. The CDR3 DNA is TGTGCCAGCAGCGTAGTGGCGGGAGGGCCCTACAATGAGCAGTTCTTC. Protein sequence: CASSVVAGGPYNEQFF.

The chain combines TRBV5-8 with TRBJ2-3; the D is unclear. The V end was cut by 2 bases, the J end by 0 bases, with 7 bases between. The CDR3 loop spans 14 amino acids. Germline V lookup: CDR1 SGHTS, CDR2 YDEGEE. The CDR3 protein is CASSFLTSTDTQYF. The CDR3 DNA reads TGTGCCAGCAGCTTCTTGACTAGCACAGATACGCAGTATTTT.

This chain's CDR3 is CASSAKGRGRGNEKLFF. DNA of the CDR3: TGTGCCAGCAGTGCCAAGGGTCGTGGCAGGGGGAATGAAAAACTGTTTTTT. The V and J genes are TRBV6-1 and TRBJ1-4, with TRBD1 matching over 7 bases. This CDR3 region has 17 residues. The V and J ends lost 4 bases and 5 bases, in that order; junction bases with no gene match: 13. The V gene's germline CDR1 is MNHNS and CDR2 SASEGT.

J is TRBJ2-2 and V is TRBV4-3; D remains unclear. This CDR3 has 15 residues. Germline values: CDR1 LGHNA, CDR2 YSLEER. The germline V and J ends were trimmed by 4 bases and 6 bases, with 15 bases remaining between them. The CDR3 bases are TGCGCCAGCAGCCTCGCGCTGGGCGACGCCGGGGAGCTGTTTTTT. Translating it yields CASSLALGDAGELFF.

The rearrangement joins TRBV7-2 to TRBJ2-5; perhaps TRBD1 as D (5 bases). V lost 3 bases, J lost 5 bases, and 13 bases lay in between. CDR1 and CDR2 from the germline V gene are SGHTA and FQGNSA. The CDR3 is 14 residues long. The CDR3 protein is CASSFAGARETQYF. CDR3 DNA: TGTGCCAGCAGCTTTGCTGGGGCTCGGGAGACCCAGTACTTC.

CDR3 bases: TGTGCCAGCACCTACTGGGTAAATTCAGGGCCCCAGCATTTT. Its translation: CASTYWVNSGPQHF. The chain employs TRBV6-6 and TRBJ1-5; D unclear. Germline V gene lookup returns CDR1 MNHNY and CDR2 SVGAGI (reference sequence). The CDR3 sequence is 14 residues long. V was shortened by 7 bases and J by 9 bases, with 19 bases between the two germline ends.

The chain links TRBV6-1 to TRBJ2-2; TRBD2 matches at 9 bases. With 0 bases clipped from V and 4 bases from J, the junction kept 6 bases outside the gene matches. The CDR3 covers 17 residues. Per the germline V gene, CDR1 is MNHNS and CDR2 is SASEGT. The chain's CDR3 is CASSEAISGSRTGELFF. The CDR3 DNA reads TGTGCCAGCAGTGAAGCAATTAGCGGGAGTCGCACCGGGGAGCTGTTTTTT.

The chain links TRBV5-5 to TRBJ2-7, with 8 bases aligning to TRBD1. Germline CDR1 reads SGHKS; CDR2 reads YYEKEE (reference sequence). CDR3 length: 14 residues. V shed 5 bases and J 1 base; nucleotides not matched to a gene: 5. The DNA of the CDR3 is TGTGCCAGCAGTCACGACAGGGGATCCTACGAGCAGTACTTC. Amino acids: CASSHDRGSYEQYF.

A single count supports this clone. The V gene is TRBV7-2, the J gene TRBJ1-5; TRBD1 matches 11 bases. Germline V gives CDR1 SGHTA, CDR2 FQGNSA. CDR3 size: 15 residues. V was pared by 3 bases and J by 4 bases, with 2 bases of the junction left unmatched. CDR3 residues: CASSFGTGGNQPQHF. As DNA, the CDR3 is TGTGCCAGCAGCTTTGGGACAGGGGGGAATCAGCCCCAGCATTTT. Drawing the rest from reference TRBV7-2 and TRBJ1-5, the complete variable domain is GAGVSQSPSNKVTEKGKDVELRCDPISGHTALYWYRQSLGQGLEFLIYFQGNSAPDKSGLPSDRFSAERTGGSVSTLTIQRTQQEDSAVYLCASSFGTGGNQPQHFGDGTRLSIL.

The chain links TRBV5-1 to TRBJ2-7; D is undetermined. Trimming left V 3 bases short and J 3 bases short, with 7 bases between. CDR1 is SGHRS, CDR2 YFSETQ, per germline. The CDR3 has 12 amino acids. The CDR3 region is CASSSVGYEQYF. In DNA form, the CDR3 reads TGCGCCAGCAGCTCGGTCGGCTACGAGCAGTACTTC.

The chain uses TRBV7-8 and TRBJ2-5; TRBD1 matches at 9 bases. The DNA end favors TRBJ2-7, so the J call may be wrong. Germline V gene sequence: CDR1 SGHVS, CDR2 FQNEAQ. The CDR3 is 14 amino acids. The CDR3 region has the DNA TGTGCCAGCAGCTCCCGACAGGGGGGAGACGAGCAGTACTTC. It yields the protein CASSSRQGGDEQYF.

This clone appeared once. J is TRBJ2-1 and V is TRBV10-3, with 7 bases matching TRBD2. This CDR3 spans 14 amino acids. V lost 8 bases, J lost 1 base, and 5 bases stayed unmatched. Germline V lookup: CDR1 ENHRY, CDR2 SYGVKD. The CDR3 spells CAISGGTSYNEQFF. The CDR3 DNA reads TGTGCCATCTCCGGGGGGACGTCCTACAATGAGCAGTTCTTC.

The chain combines TRBV28 with TRBJ2-5; 7 nucleotides match TRBD2. Germline values: CDR1 MDHEN, CDR2 SYDVKM. V lost 6 bases to trimming and J lost 5 bases; unmatched junction nucleotides: 6. This CDR3 has 13 residues. DNA of the CDR3: TGTGCCAGCAGGGAAGCGGGAAGGGAGACCCAGTACTTC. Amino acids: CASREAGRETQYF. Drawing the rest from reference TRBV28 and TRBJ2-5, the complete variable domain is DVKVTQSSRYLVKRTGEKVFLECVQDMDHENMFWYRQDPGLGLRLIYFSYDVKMKEKGDIPEGYSVSREKKERFSLILESASTNQTSMYLCASREAGRETQYFGPGTRLLVL.

This chain uses TRBV30 with TRBJ1-3; D not resolved. This CDR3 has 15 amino acids. Trimming took 0 bases from V and 3 from J, leaving 12 bases between them. Germline loops: CDR1 GTSNPN, CDR2 SVGIG (reference sequence). CDR3 in DNA: TGTGCCTGGAGTGTACGGTGGGCAGGTGGAAACACCATATATTTT. Amino acids: CAWSVRWAGGNTIYF.

The chain has TRBV30 and TRBJ1-1; D is ambiguous. V lost 6 bases and J 7 bases, leaving 9 bases between the germline ends. The CDR3 spans 10 residues. Germline loops: CDR1 GTSNPN, CDR2 SVGIG (reference sequence). CDR3 amino acids: CACPSIEAFF. The CDR3 DNA reads TGTGCCTGCCCTAGTATTGAAGCTTTCTTT.

Of note for this clone: In the same sample, other DNA sequences code for this CDR3. This chain links TRBV28 with TRBJ2-7; TRBD1 matches 8 bases. The CDR3 has 13 residues. J was trimmed by 4 bases and V by 4 bases; bases with no gene match: 3. CDR1 is MDHEN and CDR2 is SYDVKM in the germline V gene. CDR3 sequence (DNA): TGTGCCAGCAGTTCCAGGGGGCCGTACGAGCAGTACTTC. Translating gives CASSSRGPYEQYF.

This clone was picked up a small number of times. CDR3: CASSSSSGIYNEQFF. In nucleotides, the CDR3 is TGTGCCAGCAGTTCCTCGAGCGGGATTTACAATGAGCAGTTCTTC. The J gene is TRBJ2-1, the V gene TRBV27, with TRBD2 matching over 7 bases. After removal of 4 bases from V and 4 bases from J, the junction contained 7 bases not matched to a gene. There are 15 residues in the CDR3. Germline CDR1 MNHEY, CDR2 SMNVEV (reference sequence).

This clone was observed a handful of times. The chain is built from TRBV12-5 and TRBJ2-3, with 10 positions matching TRBD2. The length of the CDR3 is 17 residues. Germline loops: CDR1 LGHNT, CDR2 FRNRAP. With V trimmed by 1 base and J by 5 bases, 9 bases remained unmatched. The CDR3 nucleotides read TGTGCTAGTGGTTTGGCCGCGAGCGGGAGGGGGGGAGATACGCAGTATTTT. This sequence encodes CASGLAASGRGGDTQYF.

This clone has a single count. The rearrangement joins TRBV7-8 to TRBJ1-6; tentatively, D is TRBD1 (6 bases). CDR3 length equals 15 residues. Germline V gene sequence: CDR1 SGHVS, CDR2 FQNEAQ. V gave up 5 bases and J gave up 7 bases, with 15 bases separating them. The CDR3 reads CASSDLTGTNSPLHF. The CDR3 DNA is TGTGCCAGCAGCGACCTAACAGGGACCAATTCACCCCTCCACTTT.

V usage is TRBV10-3 and J usage is TRBJ2-7; TRBD2 agrees at 7 bases. Looked up from germline, CDR1 is ENHRY and CDR2 is SYGVKD. The V segment lost 2 bases and the J segment 2 bases; nucleotides outside the gene matches: 3. The CDR3 has 14 residues. The CDR3, as DNA: TGTGCCATCAGTGAGGGGACTAAGCCCTACGAGCAGTACTTC. Its protein is CAISEGTKPYEQYF.

The rearrangement joins TRBV6-1 to TRBJ2-7; D remains unclear. With 3 bases removed from V and 1 base from J, the gap between germline ends came to 10 bases. The CDR3 consists of 14 residues. Germline V gene sequence: CDR1 MNHNS, CDR2 SASEGT. The CDR3 bases are TGTGCCAGCAGTGACCTCAGTATATCCTACGAGCAGTACTTC. Translating it yields CASSDLSISYEQYF.

The CDR3 nucleotides read TGTGCCAGCAGCGTAGAAAACAGGGGGTACAATGAGCAGTTCTTC. Protein: CASSVENRGYNEQFF. The chain has TRBV9 and TRBJ2-1; 8 bases fit TRBD1. The V gene end was trimmed by 0 bases and the J gene end by 4 bases; junction bases not matched to a gene: 3. Germline V CDR1 and CDR2: SGDLS, YYNGEE. The CDR3 consists of 15 residues.

V and J are TRBV7-3 and TRBJ2-3; D not resolved. Germline CDR1 reads SGHTA; CDR2 reads FQGTGA. Trimming took off 2 bases at V and 4 bases at J, with 13 bases between the two ends. This CDR3 comprises 15 residues. The CDR3 sequence: CASSLDGPEADTQYF. Here the CDR3 DNA reads TGTGCCAGCAGCTTAGACGGCCCAGAGGCAGATACGCAGTATTTT.